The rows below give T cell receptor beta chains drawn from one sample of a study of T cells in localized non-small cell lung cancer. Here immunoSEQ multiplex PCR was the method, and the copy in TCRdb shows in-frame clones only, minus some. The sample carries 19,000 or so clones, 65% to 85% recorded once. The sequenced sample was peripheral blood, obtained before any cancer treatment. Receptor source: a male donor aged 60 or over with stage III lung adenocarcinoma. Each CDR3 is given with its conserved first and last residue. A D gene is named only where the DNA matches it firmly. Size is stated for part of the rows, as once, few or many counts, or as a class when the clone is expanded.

CASSSGGWGFSIGNQPQHF	TGTGCCAGCAGCTCAGGGGGATGGGGGTTTAGTATAGGCAATCAGCCCCAGCATTTT	TRBJ1-5	TRBD1	once	TRBV7-8
CASSPGQGWTEAFF	TGTGCCAGTAGTCCCGGACAGGGGTGGACTGAAGCTTTCTTT	TRBJ1-1	TRBD1	.	TRBV19
CASSLTGITSYEQYF	TGTGCCAGCAGCTTGACAGGGATCACTTCCTACGAGCAGTACTTC	TRBJ2-7	TRBD1	.	TRBV7-2
CASGSGLAGGSEAQYF	TGTGCTAGTGGCTCAGGACTAGCGGGGGGGAGTGAGGCCCAGTACTTC	TRBJ2-5	TRBD2	.	TRBV12-5
CASSQTGGNFHEQYF	TGTGCCAGCAGTCAAACAGGGGGGAACTTTCACGAGCAGTACTTC	TRBJ2-7	TRBD1	.	TRBV11-2
CASRWDSDGEQYF	TGTGCCAGCAGATGGGACTCTGATGGCGAGCAGTACTTC	TRBJ2-7	.	once	TRBV7-8
CASSFTGNNQPQHF	TGCGCCAGCAGCTTTACAGGGAACAATCAGCCCCAGCATTTT	TRBJ1-5	.	.	TRBV5-1
CASSQGQVQETQYF	TGTGCCAGCTCACAAGGACAGGTCCAAGAGACCCAGTACTTC	TRBJ2-5	TRBD1	.	TRBV18
CASSSGGKDQPQHF	TGTGCCAGCAGCTCAGGGGGCAAGGATCAGCCCCAGCATTTT	TRBJ1-5	TRBD1	.	TRBV5-6
CASMRGGGSYNEQFF	TGCGCCAGCATGAGGGGGGGAGGCTCCTACAATGAGCAGTTCTTC	TRBJ2-1	.	.	TRBV5-1
CASSRDDRPYTF	TGCGCCAGCAGCCGCGACGACAGGCCATACACCTTC	TRBJ1-2	.	.	TRBV5-1
CASSYSMGGKYGYTF	TGTGCCAGCAGTTACTCTATGGGGGGTAAATATGGCTACACCTTC	TRBJ1-2	.	.	TRBV6-5
CASSPGTMGANVLTF	TGTGCCAGCAGCCCGGGGACCATGGGGGCCAACGTCCTGACTTTC	TRBJ2-6	.	few	TRBV7-8
CASSPPYNSPLHF	TGTGCCAGCAGCCCACCTTATAATTCACCCCTCCACTTT	TRBJ1-6	.	.	TRBV7-9
CASKDTTSGNTIYF	TGCGCCAGTAAGGATACAACCTCTGGAAACACCATATATTTT	TRBJ1-3	.	.	TRBV5-1
CASSLVGEETQYF	TGTGCCAGCAGCTTGGTGGGGGAAGAGACCCAGTACTTC	TRBJ2-5	.	.	TRBV5-6
CASRTIGEQYF	TGTGCCAGCCGGACGATTGGAGAGCAGTACTTC	TRBJ2-7	.	.	TRBV6-5
CAIRSDRTYEQYF	TGTGCCATCAGGTCGGACAGGACCTACGAGCAGTACTTC	TRBJ2-7	TRBD1	once	TRBV10-3
CASTGNSYEQYF	TGTGCCAGCACAGGGAACTCCTACGAGCAGTACTTC	TRBJ2-7	.	.	TRBV2
CASSRGYNEQFF	TGTGCCAGCAGCAGGGGTTACAATGAGCAGTTCTTC	TRBJ2-1	.	.	TRBV6-5
CASSLGGAANEKLFF	TGTGCCAGCAGCCTGGGGGGGGCAGCTAATGAAAAACTGTTTTTT	TRBJ1-4	.	.	TRBV9
CASSKEFSNTGELFF	TGTGCCAGCAGCAAGGAATTTTCGAACACCGGGGAGCTGTTTTTT	TRBJ2-2	.	.	TRBV6-1
CAWSLQGSPLHF	TGTGCCTGGAGTTTGCAGGGTTCACCCCTCCACTTT	TRBJ1-6	.	once	TRBV30